This T cell receptor (beta chain) stems from a study of vaccination effects on CD4 cells after COVID-19 (dated by TCRdb to between 2021 and 2022). Turning to the overall study: Participants received two doses of either the BNT162b2 or the mRNA-1273 mRNA SARS-CoV-2 vaccine. SARS-CoV-2 spike-specific CD4+ TCR repertoires were compared before and after mRNA vaccination in COVID-19 convalescent patients and in infection-naive vaccine recipients. In the study, cultures from other donors were sequenced using the Oncomine TCR Beta short-read assay on an Illumina iSeq 100. The full study included 9 to 10 COVID-19 convalescent patients and several SARS-CoV-2-naive healthy vaccine recipients. What the authors observed across the whole study: Both infection-induced and vaccine-induced clones contracted markedly at late post-vaccination timepoints, which is consistent with waning T cell responses. The study was limited by a small number of convalescent patients and lacked early post-infection timepoints. In healthy vaccine recipients, vaccine-induced clones were almost all SARS-CoV-2 mono-reactive, with only 1 of 255 being cross-reactive with common cold coronaviruses.

The library came from the immunoSEQ multiplex PCR assay. DNA from the cultured, isolated CD4+ T cells was subjected to TCR beta CDR3 sequencing. The source study handled its data this way. Non-productive TCR sequences were removed and reads were trimmed to the CDR3 region, keeping CDR3s of at least 7 amino acids. Antigen-specific clonotypes were identified using the MANAFEST web app by comparison of expansion in peptide wells against reference cultures. To count as positive, a clone had to show expansion at FDR<0.05 compared with the reference and with all other wells, an odds ratio above 5, and a frequency above 0.1% in two replicate wells. A clonotype was called cross-reactive if it was significantly expanded both in SARS-CoV-2 spike wells and in at least one common cold coronavirus spike condition. CDR3 similarity was assessed by Levenshtein distance with the stringdist R package, and unrooted trees were built with ape in R 3.6.1. Sourced from immuneACCESS, this table was stored by TCRdb with only in-frame sequences that have V and J called. A share of the clones is absent; for the studies checked, an unresolved V gene accounts for under half, and the remainder has no known explanation. V and J calls and clone size are copied from that table; D and trimming were computed from the DNA. For this sample the table gives approximately 82,000 clones, of which approximately 81% were detected only once. In total, the top ten clones hold 1.5% to 2% of the sample.

The CDR3 covers 13 residues, taking in both the cysteine and the phenylalanine. Just the 39-base CDR3 DNA is kept, in frame starting at base 1. V is reduced by 0 bases and J by 1 base, leaving a spacing of 3 bases between them. Via the germline V gene, CDR1 is SGHNT and CDR2 YENEEA. Notes on this clone: Its binding antigen is unknown. The sample holds no much larger clone one base away, and base qualities are not on file.

To identify antigen-specific CD4+ T cell clonotypes by their expansion, the ViraFEST assay first stimulated PBMC with viral peptide pools and then applied TCR sequencing. After approximately eleven days of culture, CD4+ T cells were isolated with the EasySep CD4+ T cell isolation kit. Negative nucleocapsid antibody results before and after vaccination confirmed that the healthy vaccine recipients had no prior SARS-CoV-2 infection. Roughly 2.1 million PBMC per well were cultured in IMDM with about 5.1% human AB serum, 10 IU/ml IL-2 and gentamicin, plus 10 ug/ml peptides. On days 3 and 7, half of the culture medium was replaced with fresh IL-2-containing medium. Unless noted otherwise, every peptide stimulation condition was cultured in triplicate wells. PBMC were separated from whole blood using Ficoll-Paque Plus gradient centrifugation and were then either cryopreserved at -140C or used fresh. The overlapping peptide pools covered the spike proteins of SARS-CoV-2 as well as those of the common cold coronaviruses HCoV-NL63, HCoV-OC43 and HCoV-229E. The QIAamp micro DNA kit was used to extract genomic DNA from the cultured CD4+ T cells.

Rearrangement joined TRBV11-3 to TRBJ1-1; the D gene is not confidently resolved. This sample comprised CD4+ T cells from PBMCs cultured with HCoV-229E spike peptides, obtained before COVID-19 vaccination. Per the publication, the cell subset or site label means: HCoV-229E spike overlapping peptide pool stimulation. The clonotype originates from a human donor who received a COVID-19 vaccine. The CDR3 corresponds to CASSLEGNTEAFF. Read as DNA, the sequence is TGTGCCAGCAGCTTAGAAGGGAACACTGAAGCTTTCTTT. With the rest looked up from the reference TRBV11-3 and TRBJ1-1 genes rather than sequenced, the full variable domain is EAGVVQSPRYKIIEKKQPVAFWCNPISGHNTLYWYLQNLGQGPELLIRYENEEAVDDSQLPKDRFSAERLKGVDSTLKIQPAELGDSAVYLCASSLEGNTEAFFGQGTRLTVV.